This TCR beta chain is drawn from a study of blood T cell repertoires in COVID-19. In the study overall: PBMCs, B-cell-depleted T cells, or T cells provided the cDNA or gDNA that made up the material.

As handled by the study authors: Using reference gene primer amplification, nucleated cell counts were estimated. Profiled with immunoSEQ multiplex PCR; TCRdb holds only in-frame clones, not every one. V, J and clone size are those of that table, while D and trimming were read from the DNA. The profile shows 100,000 to 150,000 clones, approximately 80% of them singletons. This TCR was recovered from an older man with acute or convalescent COVID-19. Source material: peripheral blood.

The chain's CDR3 is CASSPDRARANEKLFF. Written as DNA, the CDR3 is TGTGCCAGCTCACCTGACAGGGCGAGGGCTAATGAAAAACTGTTTTTT. The chain employs TRBV18 and TRBJ1-4; TRBD1 agrees at 7 bases. CDR1 is KGHSH and CDR2 is LQKENI in the germline V gene. V was pared by 3 bases and J by 3 bases, with 7 bases of the junction left unmatched. This CDR3 is 16 amino acids long.